This T cell receptor beta chain derives from a study of cytomegalovirus exposure and HLA in healthy donors (dated by TCRdb to 2016 to 2017). For context, the study as a whole: An earlier analysis of several hundred of the donors reported 250 to 350 Gb of sequence data and approximately 120 million unique TCR beta sequences obtained from approximately 180 million T cells. The study combined high-throughput TCR immunosequencing, statistical association of individual TCRs with disease status, and machine learning to predict cytomegalovirus infection status. The genetic ancestry cluster associated with self-reported Caucasian donors included 81% of the roughly 380 genotyped donors. Among 398 genotyped donors of the cohort, an average of approximately 230,000 unique TCR beta nucleotide sequences were sequenced per donor, roughly 20% of them non-productive. Typing coverage varied by locus: roughly 620-640 donors for A, B, C, DRB1 and DQB1; approximately 500 for DQA1; 600 to 610 for DPA1; under 490 for DPB1. The study was designed to test whether signatures of past pathogen exposure could be identified by cataloging public T cell receptors. Rather than using new phenotypic data, the later analysis identified candidate immune exposures from TCR beta sequences and from how often those sequences occurred across donors. In a later genetic analysis, genome-wide SNP genotypes for about three fifths of the 666 donors were used, and that subset was treated as a discovery cohort. Donor age, sex, ethnicity and CMV serostatus were compiled alongside the repertoire data. Every discovery cohort repertoire had been produced on one sequencing platform. Roughly 310 gigabases of sequencing data and 78 million or so unique TCR sequences were included in an early release covering several hundred HLA-typed donors. In an earlier analysis of several hundred of the donors, high-throughput TCR beta sequencing was used to judge whether each TCR beta V gene segment behaved as functional or pseudogenic. Both class I and class II loci were covered by HLA typing, at four-digit resolution. Four to six DR-DQ haplotypes were handled as single units for association and clustering, since linkage in the cohort was strong. To study patterns of TCR occurrence, a later analysis re-analyzed previously published TCR beta repertoires from just over 650 donors and added high-resolution HLA genotyping. The study used immunosequencing to profile the T cell repertoires of approximately 650 subjects and linked those repertoires to cytomegalovirus serostatus. Besides the first cohort of about 730 subjects, a separate validation cohort made up of roughly 130 different subjects was used. What the study reported, not specific to this receptor: In a later genetic analysis, fewer N-insertions in productive TCRs were reported among donors in an Asian-associated ancestry cluster than the roughly 700-donor mean. A later genetic analysis associated a missense DCLRE1C variant with V-gene and J-gene trimming of TCR beta chains, and an independent cohort replicated the association. In an earlier analysis of a few hundred of the donors, most TCR beta V segments were observed in productive rearrangements about 87% or about 30% of the time, broadly matching IMGT annotations. When HLA alleles, especially DR and DQ, strongly co-occurred, attributing TCR associations to individual alleles was difficult. Only TCR beta chains were sequenced in this cohort, and the absence of alpha or paired-chain data limited detectable features. About 17 rarely observed V segments, including chromosome 9 orphons, were excluded from the earlier analysis of approximately 500 of the donors because counts were too low. Across donors, most TCR sequences were observed very rarely, whereas some public TCRs were present in many individuals. Linkage disequilibrium might explain the correlated functional status among segregating V segments, but an unknown experimental factor could not be ruled out. A further reported finding was that TCR beta sequences accurately predicted the HLA-A and HLA-B alleles for most subjects in the first cohort. A cluster of highly shared sequence variants was judged likely to represent a technical artifact of the sequencing pipeline. Several of the top co-occurrence clusters appeared to be linked to parvovirus B19, influenza, CMV and Epstein-Barr virus, according to a later analysis. The study listed 164 TCR beta chains as associated with cytomegalovirus. Cytomegalovirus status was reported to be diagnosed by the classifier with high specificity and sensitivity in both the original and validation cohorts. It was suggested by the authors that the approach could potentially be generalized to other disease states and immunological phenotypes. HLA typing was unavailable for some donors at each locus, so association tests used only the typed subset. Roughly uniform sequencing depth across donors was assumed in presence/absence analyses, although this assumption may not hold. Most CMV-associated TCR beta chains appeared to be HLA-restricted in a later analysis, and the HLA associations seemed to be driven largely by CMV exposure. For the cohort, immune exposure information was limited to CMV serostatus. In a later analysis, TCR association rates were found to vary across HLA loci, with the most associated TCRs seen for DRB1 alleles and the fewest for HLA-C alleles. A few of the identified cytomegalovirus-associated TCR beta chains were confirmed in vitro to be specific for cytomegalovirus antigens. Specific HLA alleles were associated with roughly 16,000 TCR beta sequences at a false discovery rate of 0.05 in a later analysis. Compared with equally common non-associated chains, HLA-associated TCR beta chains in a later analysis were more clonally expanded and had lower generation probabilities.

Note on this clone: Its binding antigen is unknown. Base qualities are not at hand, and no much larger clone is one base apart.

Preparation of the library involved the immunoSEQ multiplex PCR assay. A mixture of 60 forward primers for TCR Vbeta segments and 13 reverse primers for TCR Jbeta segments was used in the multiplex PCR. A multiplex PCR assay on genomic DNA amplified the CDR3 region of rearranged TCR beta genes. On the Illumina HiSeq System, the amplified TCR beta libraries were sequenced as 87-base-pair reads. In the original analysis: A later analysis tallied tens of millions of unique TCR beta chains across the 700 or so repertoires, and about 10 million of those chains were shared by two or more donors. Raw reads were error-corrected and collapsed into unique sequences by a nearest-neighbor algorithm in which closely related sequences were merged to remove PCR and sequencing errors. CDR3 sequences were aligned to IMGT reference sequences to assign V, D and J gene segments. For a sequence to be retained, at least a six-nucleotide match to both a V gene segment and a J gene segment was required. Rearrangements were classified as productive when the CDR3 lacked stop codons and remained in frame with V and J, and all other rearrangements were classified as non-productive. Following IMGT convention, CDR3 was defined as the stretch from the second conserved V-encoded cysteine to the conserved J-encoded phenylalanine. The earlier analysis of about 560 of the donors excluded any sequence lacking an unambiguous match to a single V gene segment. In an earlier analysis of almost 600 of the donors, a V segment was called functional when productive rearrangements were above 56.7%, and segregating when the standard deviation between donors exceeded 5%. To diagnose cytomegalovirus status from the catalog of TCR beta chain sequences, a statistical classification framework was built. In a later analysis, V and J genes were assigned by comparing TCR nucleotide sequences against IMGT/GENE-DB human TR gene sequences. A later analysis assigned CDR3 sequences and most-parsimonious VDJ recombination scenarios with the TCRdist pipeline. In a later analysis, each TCR beta chain was defined by its CDR3 amino acid sequence together with its V-gene family, and reads without a unique V-gene family were excluded. A later analysis removed 550 to 650 highly shared, low-generation-probability nucleotide sequences to deal with suspected cross-contamination and a sequencing artifact. In a later analysis, a clonal expansion index was calculated for each public chain from normalized within-repertoire ranks of inferred template counts. Generation probabilities in a later analysis came from a VDJ recombination model fitted to out-of-frame rearrangements, and those results were checked against IGoR. Hypergeometric tests were used in a later analysis to score TCR-TCR, TCR-HLA and TCR-CMV co-occurrence, with a repertoire-size bias correction applied to the TCR pairs. A later analysis estimated false discovery rates by permuting HLA or CMV assignments 20 times. A later analysis grouped co-occurring TCRs with DBSCAN, adding TCRdist sequence similarity when clustering within HLA-allele-positive subsets. Repertoires with fewer than 30,000 or more than 120,000 public chains were left out of co-occurrence clustering, as were about 5 repertoires with anomalous nucleotide sharing. TCRdb holds this immuneACCESS table with in-frame rearrangements only. Some clones are missing; in checked studies, unresolved V genes explain under half, and the rest has no known cause. The V and J calls and clone size are taken from that table; D and trimming were inferred from the DNA. The sample yields about 130,000 clones; 70% to 90% were counted once. The top ten clones comprise over 1.5% of the sample.

The cohort was made up of about 610 healthy bone marrow donors. At the time of sampling, all cohort members were nominally healthy, though unrecorded immune exposures were likely present. The donor was CMV seronegative and belonged to the group of roughly 330 seronegative cohort members. A peripheral blood sample was collected from each donor, and TCR beta sequencing was performed on peripheral blood mononuclear cells. The Qiagen DNeasy Blood Extraction Kit was used to extract genomic DNA from the blood cell samples. The clonotype comes from a boy between 10 and 17 years old in good health and CMV-seronegative. Material for sequencing was PBMCs.

The nucleotide sequence is given as TGTGCCAGCAGTGATCAGACAGGGGCGGGGAACATTCAGTACTTC. This translates into CASSDQTGAGNIQYF. The rearrangement joined TRBV6-1 to TRBJ2-4; TRBD1 lines up with 8 middle nucleotides. V lost 3 bases and J lost 7 bases, and the count of bases not matched to a germline gene is 8. The germline V gene encodes CDR1 MNHNS and CDR2 SASEGT. The CDR3 goes from the cysteine to the phenylalanine over 15 residues. The entry retains the CDR3 DNA only, 45 bases that are in frame from base 1.